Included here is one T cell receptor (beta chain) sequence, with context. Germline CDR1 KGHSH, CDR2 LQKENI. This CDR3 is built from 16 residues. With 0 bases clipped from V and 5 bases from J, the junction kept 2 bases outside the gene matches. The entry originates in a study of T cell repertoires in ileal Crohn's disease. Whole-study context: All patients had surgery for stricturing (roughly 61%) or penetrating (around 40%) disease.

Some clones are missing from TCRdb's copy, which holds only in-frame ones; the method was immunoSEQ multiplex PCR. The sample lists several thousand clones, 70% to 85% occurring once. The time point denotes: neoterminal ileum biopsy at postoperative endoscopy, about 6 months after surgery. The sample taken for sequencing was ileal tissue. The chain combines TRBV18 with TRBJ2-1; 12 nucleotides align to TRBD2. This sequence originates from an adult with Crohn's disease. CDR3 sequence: CASSPPTSGSHNEQFF. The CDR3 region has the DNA TGTGCCAGCTCACCACCGACTAGCGGGAGTCACAATGAGCAGTTCTTC.